This TCR beta chain was profiled in a study of spatial heterogeneity in lung cancer. General study findings and limits: Ubiquitous, expanded tumor-derived TCRs were more frequently observed in blood at resection than at follow-up.

Time point described: blood at routine non-recurrence follow-up after resection. The CDR3 runs to 12 residues. Germline lookup yields CDR1 SEHNR and CDR2 FQNEAQ (reference sequence). V was pared by 1 base and J by 7 bases, with 8 bases between. This clonotype was seen many times. Its antigen is not identified. One entry per CDR3 protein results from TCRdb running MiXCR on the 5' RACE reads. The sample gives under 75,000 distinct CDR3 sequences, approximately 8.9% of which show up once; around 1.9% is in the top ten. Here the sequenced sample was PBMCs, taken at follow-up. This TCR came from a female donor with early-stage non-small cell lung cancer. The chain recombines TRBV7-9 with TRBJ2-7; D perhaps matches TRBD2 (6 bases). The CDR3 here is CASSLDGGEQYF. CDR3 nucleotide sequence: TGTGCCAGCAGCTTAGATGGGGGGGAGCAGTACTTC.